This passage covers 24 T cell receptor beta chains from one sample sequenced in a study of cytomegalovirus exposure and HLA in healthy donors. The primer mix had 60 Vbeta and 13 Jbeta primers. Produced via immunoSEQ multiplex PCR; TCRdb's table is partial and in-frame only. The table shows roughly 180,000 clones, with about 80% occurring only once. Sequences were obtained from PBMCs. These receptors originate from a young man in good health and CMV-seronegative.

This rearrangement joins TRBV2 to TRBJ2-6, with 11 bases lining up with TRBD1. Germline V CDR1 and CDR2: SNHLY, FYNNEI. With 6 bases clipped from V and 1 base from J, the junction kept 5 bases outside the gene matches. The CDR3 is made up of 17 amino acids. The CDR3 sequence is CASRPGQGVSGANVLTF. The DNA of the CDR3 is TGTGCCAGCAGGCCGGGACAGGGGGTTTCTGGGGCCAACGTCCTGACTTTC.

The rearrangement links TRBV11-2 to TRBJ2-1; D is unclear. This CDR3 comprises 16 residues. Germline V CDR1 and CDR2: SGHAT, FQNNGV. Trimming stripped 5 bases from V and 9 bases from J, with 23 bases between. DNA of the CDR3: TGTGCCAGCAGCCCCTTGGGCGCCCACACAATTGGTGAGCAGTTCTTC. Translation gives CASSPLGAHTIGEQFF.

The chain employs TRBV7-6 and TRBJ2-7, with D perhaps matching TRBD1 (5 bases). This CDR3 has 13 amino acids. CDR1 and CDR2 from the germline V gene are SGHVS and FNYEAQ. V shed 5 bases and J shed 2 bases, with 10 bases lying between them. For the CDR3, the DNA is TGTGCCAGCAGCACCGGACAAACCTACGAGCAGTACTTC. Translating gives CASSTGQTYEQYF.

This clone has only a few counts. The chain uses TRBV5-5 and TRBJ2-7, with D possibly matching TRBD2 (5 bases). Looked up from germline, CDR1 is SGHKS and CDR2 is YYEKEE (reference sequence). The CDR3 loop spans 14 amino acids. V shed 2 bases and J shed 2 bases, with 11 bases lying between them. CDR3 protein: CASSFDPRAYEQYF. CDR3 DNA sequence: TGTGCCAGCAGCTTCGACCCGAGGGCCTACGAGCAGTACTTC. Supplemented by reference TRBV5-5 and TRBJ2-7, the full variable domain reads DAGVTQSPTHLIKTRGQQVTLRCSPISGHKSVSWYQQVLGQGPQFIFQYYEKEERGRGNFPDRFSARQFPNYSSELNVNALLLGDSALYLCASSFDPRAYEQYFGPGTRLTVT.

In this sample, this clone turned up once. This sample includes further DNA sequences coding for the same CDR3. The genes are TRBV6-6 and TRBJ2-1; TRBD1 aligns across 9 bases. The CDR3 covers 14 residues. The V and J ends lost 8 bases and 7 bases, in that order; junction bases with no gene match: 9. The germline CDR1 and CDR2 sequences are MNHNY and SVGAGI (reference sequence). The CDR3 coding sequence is TGTGCCAGCTATCCGGGACAGGGATATAATGAGCAGTTCTTC. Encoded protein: CASYPGQGYNEQFF.

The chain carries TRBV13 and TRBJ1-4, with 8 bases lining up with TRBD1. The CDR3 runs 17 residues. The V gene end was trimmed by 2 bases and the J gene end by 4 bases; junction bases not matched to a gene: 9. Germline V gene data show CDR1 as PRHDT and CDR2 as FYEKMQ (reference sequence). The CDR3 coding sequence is TGTGCCAGCAGCTTACTCGGACTGACAGGGGATAATGAAAAACTGTTTTTT. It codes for CASSLLGLTGDNEKLFF.

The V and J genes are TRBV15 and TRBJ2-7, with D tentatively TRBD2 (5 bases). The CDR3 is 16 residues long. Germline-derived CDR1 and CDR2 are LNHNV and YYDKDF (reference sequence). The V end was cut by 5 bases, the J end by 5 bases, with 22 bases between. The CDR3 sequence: CATSLERAEIADEQYF. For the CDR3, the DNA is TGTGCCACCAGCTTAGAGAGGGCGGAGATCGCGGACGAGCAGTACTTC.

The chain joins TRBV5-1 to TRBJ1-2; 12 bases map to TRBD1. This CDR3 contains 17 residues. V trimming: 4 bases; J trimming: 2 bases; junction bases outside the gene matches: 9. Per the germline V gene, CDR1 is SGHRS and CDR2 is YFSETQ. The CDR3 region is CASSPGTGGSGNYGYTF. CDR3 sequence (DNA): TGCGCCAGCAGCCCGGGGACAGGGGGCTCGGGAAACTATGGCTACACCTTC.

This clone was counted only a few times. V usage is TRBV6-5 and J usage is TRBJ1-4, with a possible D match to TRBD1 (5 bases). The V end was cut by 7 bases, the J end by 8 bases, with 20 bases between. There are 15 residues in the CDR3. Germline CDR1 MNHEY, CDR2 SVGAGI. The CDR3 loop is CASTQRWGDTEKLFF. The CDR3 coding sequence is TGTGCCAGCACCCAACGGTGGGGGGATACGGAAAAACTGTTTTTT.

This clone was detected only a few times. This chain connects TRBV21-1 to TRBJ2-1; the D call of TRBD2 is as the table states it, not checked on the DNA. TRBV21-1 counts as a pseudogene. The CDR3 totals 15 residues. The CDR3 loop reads CASSRGLAGGYEQFF. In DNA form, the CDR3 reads TGTGCCAGCAGCCGGGGACTAGCGGGAGGCTATGAGCAGTTCTTC.

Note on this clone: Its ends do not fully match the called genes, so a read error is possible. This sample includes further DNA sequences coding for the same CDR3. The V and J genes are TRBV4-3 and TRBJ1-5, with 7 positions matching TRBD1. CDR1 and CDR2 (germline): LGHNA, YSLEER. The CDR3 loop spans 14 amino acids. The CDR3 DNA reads TGCGCTAGCAGCCAAGACAGGGCTGAGCGGCCCCAGCATTTT. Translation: CASSQDRAERPQHF.

The CDR3 DNA follows: TGTGCCAGCAGGAAAACAGGGGGACGGTACGAGCAGTACTTC. Translated, it gives CASRKTGGRYEQYF. This chain joins TRBV27 and TRBJ2-7; 8 bases line up with TRBD1. Germline CDR1 reads MNHEY; CDR2 reads SMNVEV (reference sequence). This CDR3 comprises 14 residues. The V segment lost 6 bases and the J segment 4 bases; nucleotides outside the gene matches: 8.

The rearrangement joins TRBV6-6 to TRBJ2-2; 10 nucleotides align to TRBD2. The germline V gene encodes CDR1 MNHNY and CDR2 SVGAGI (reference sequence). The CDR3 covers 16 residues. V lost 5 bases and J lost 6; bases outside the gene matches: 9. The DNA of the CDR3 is TGTGCCAGCAGTATACCGGGACTAGCGAAGGCCGGGGAGCTGTTTTTT. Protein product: CASSIPGLAKAGELFF.

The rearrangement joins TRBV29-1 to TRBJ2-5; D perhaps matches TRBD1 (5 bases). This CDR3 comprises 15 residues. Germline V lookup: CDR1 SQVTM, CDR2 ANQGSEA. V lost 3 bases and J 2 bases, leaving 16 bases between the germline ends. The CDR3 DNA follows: TGCAGCGTTGATCTATCAAGGGGTCAGCAAGAGACCCAGTACTTC. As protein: CSVDLSRGQQETQYF.

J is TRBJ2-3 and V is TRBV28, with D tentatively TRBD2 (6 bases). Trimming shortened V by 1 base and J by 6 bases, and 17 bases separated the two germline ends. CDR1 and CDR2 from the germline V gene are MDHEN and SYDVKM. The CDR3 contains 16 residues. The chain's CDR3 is CASSLFGEDPLDTQYF. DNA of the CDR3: TGTGCCAGCAGTTTATTCGGGGAGGACCCTTTGGATACGCAGTATTTT.

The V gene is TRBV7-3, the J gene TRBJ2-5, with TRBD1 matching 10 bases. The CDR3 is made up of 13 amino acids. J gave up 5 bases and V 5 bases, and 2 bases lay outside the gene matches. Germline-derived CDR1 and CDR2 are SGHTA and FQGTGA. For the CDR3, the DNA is TGTGCCAGCAGCACGGGACAGGGGGAGACCCAGTACTTC. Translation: CASSTGQGETQYF.

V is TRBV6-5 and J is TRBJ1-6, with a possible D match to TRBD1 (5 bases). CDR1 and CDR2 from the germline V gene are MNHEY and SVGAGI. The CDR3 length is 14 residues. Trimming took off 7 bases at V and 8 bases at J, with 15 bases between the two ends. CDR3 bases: TGTGCCAGCAATACCGTCCAGGGTCATTCACCCCTCCACTTT. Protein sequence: CASNTVQGHSPLHF.

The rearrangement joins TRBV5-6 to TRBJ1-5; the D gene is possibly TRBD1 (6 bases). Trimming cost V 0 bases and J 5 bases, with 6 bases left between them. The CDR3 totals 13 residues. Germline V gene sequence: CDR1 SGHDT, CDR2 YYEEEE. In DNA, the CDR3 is TGTGCCAGCAGCTTGGGACAGGATCAGCCCCAGCATTTT. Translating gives CASSLGQDQPQHF.

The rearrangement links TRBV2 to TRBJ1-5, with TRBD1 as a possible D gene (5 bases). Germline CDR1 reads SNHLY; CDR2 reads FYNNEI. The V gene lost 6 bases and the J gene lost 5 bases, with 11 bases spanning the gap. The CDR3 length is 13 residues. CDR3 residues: CASSITRDQPQHF. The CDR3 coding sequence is TGTGCCAGCAGCATCACCAGGGATCAGCCCCAGCATTTT.

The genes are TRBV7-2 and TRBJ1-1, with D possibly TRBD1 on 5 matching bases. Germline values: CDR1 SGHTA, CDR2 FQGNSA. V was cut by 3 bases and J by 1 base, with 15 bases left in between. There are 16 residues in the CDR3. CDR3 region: CASSFHPDSPNTEAFF. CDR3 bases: TGTGCCAGCAGCTTCCACCCCGACAGTCCGAACACTGAAGCTTTCTTT.

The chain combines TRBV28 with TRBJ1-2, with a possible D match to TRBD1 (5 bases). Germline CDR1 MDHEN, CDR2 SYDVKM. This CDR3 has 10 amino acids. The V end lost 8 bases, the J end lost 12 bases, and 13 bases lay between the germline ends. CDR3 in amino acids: CASGRGTNTF. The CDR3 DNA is TGTGCCAGCGGACGGGGGACCAACACCTTC.

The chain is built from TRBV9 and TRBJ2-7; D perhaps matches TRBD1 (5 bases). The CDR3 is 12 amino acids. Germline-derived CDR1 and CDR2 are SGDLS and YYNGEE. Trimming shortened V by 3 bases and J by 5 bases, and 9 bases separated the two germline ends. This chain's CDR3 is CASSDQGHEQYF. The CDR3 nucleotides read TGTGCCAGCAGCGATCAGGGCCACGAGCAGTACTTC. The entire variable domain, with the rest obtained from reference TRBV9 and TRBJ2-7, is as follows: DSGVTQTPKHLITATGQRVTLRCSPRSGDLSVYWYQQSLDQGLQFLIQYYNGEERAKGNILERFSAQQFPDLHSELNLSSLELGDSALYFCASSDQGHEQYFGPGTRLTVT.

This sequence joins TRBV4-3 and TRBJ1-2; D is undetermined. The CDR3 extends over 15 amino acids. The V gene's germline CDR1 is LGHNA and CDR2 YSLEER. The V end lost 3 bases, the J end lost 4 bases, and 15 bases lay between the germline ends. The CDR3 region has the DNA TGCGCCAGCAGCCATGGAAAAGCCGGAGCCTATGGCTACACCTTC. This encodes CASSHGKAGAYGYTF.

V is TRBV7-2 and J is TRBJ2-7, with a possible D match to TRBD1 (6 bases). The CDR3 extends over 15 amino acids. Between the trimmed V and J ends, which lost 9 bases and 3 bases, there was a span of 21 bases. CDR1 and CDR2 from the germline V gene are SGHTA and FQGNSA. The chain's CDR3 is CASSKIQGPLYEQYF. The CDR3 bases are TGTGCCAGTTCAAAGATACAGGGCCCTCTCTACGAGCAGTACTTC.